This note documents a single T cell receptor (beta chain) sequence. The antigen remains unidentified. This record comes from a study of shared clonotypes between healthy human individuals. About the research overall: The plates for each donor numbered three CD4 naive, three CD4 memory, two CD8 naive and one CD8 memory. Study-level results: Incomplete sequencing of sorted subsets was indicated by rarefaction despite large depth.

In the CD4+ fraction, cells were divided into CD45RA+ naive and CD45RA-negative memory subsets. Sequenced by immunoSEQ multiplex PCR; TCRdb stores in-frame clones only, minus some. The sample lists about 600,000 clones, more than 95% occurring once. CDR3 length: 14 amino acids. Trimming removed 10 bases from V and 0 bases from J, with 13 bases in between. Germline-derived CDR1 and CDR2 are MNHNS and SASEGT. The J gene is TRBJ2-1, the V gene TRBV6-1; D is perhaps TRBD1 (5 bases). Material for sequencing was naive CD4+ T cells sorted from blood. Described subset: CD45RA+ positively selected. The receptor was derived from a woman aged 25 to 39 in good health. CDR3 nucleotides: TGTGCCATTACAAGGGGTGCCTCCTACAATGAGCAGTTCTTC. This gives the protein CAITRGASYNEQFF.